The 23 T cell receptor beta chains below were found in one sample sequenced in a study of OX40 agonist ivuxolimab in advanced cancers. Profiled with immunoSEQ multiplex PCR; TCRdb holds only in-frame clones, not every one. This table holds around 100,000 clones, about 90% found once. The sequencing used CD4+ or CD8+ T cells sorted from blood, collected in a trial of the OX40 agonist ivuxolimab. These receptors were collected from an adult with an advanced solid tumor such as melanoma, head and neck, liver or kidney cancer.

The V and J genes are TRBV6-1 and TRBJ1-2; D ambiguous. Trimming cost V 2 bases and J 4 bases, with 14 bases left between them. Germline V gene lookup returns CDR1 MNHNS and CDR2 SASEGT. This CDR3 is built from 15 residues. CDR3 sequence (DNA): TGTGCCAGCAGTGAAAGCGGGCTCGAGGGCTATGGCTACACCTTC. Translation gives CASSESGLEGYGYTF.

The rearrangement joins TRBV5-1 to TRBJ1-1, with 7 bases fitting TRBD1. CDR1 is SGHRS and CDR2 is YFSETQ in the germline V gene. The CDR3 extends over 15 amino acids. Trimming took 5 bases from V and 4 from J; bases not matched to a gene: 11. CDR3 DNA sequence: TGCGCCAGCAGTTCCTACAGGGGAGGGAGCACTGAAGCTTTCTTT. It codes for CASSSYRGGSTEAFF.

The chain uses TRBV10-3 and TRBJ1-2; 9 nucleotides align to TRBD1. The CDR3 is 14 amino acids. CDR1 and CDR2 from the germline V gene are ENHRY and SYGVKD. The ends lost 5 bases at V and 0 bases at J; junction bases unmatched: 1. Written as DNA, the CDR3 is TGTGCCATCAGTCGACAGGGGGCTAACTATGGCTACACCTTC. Translation: CAISRQGANYGYTF.

V and J are TRBV6-1 and TRBJ1-1; the match to TRBD1 covers 10 bases. Trimming removed 8 bases from V and 0 bases from J; junction bases left unmatched: 6. CDR1 and CDR2 (germline): MNHNS, SASEGT. The CDR3 length is 15 residues. CDR3 nucleotide sequence: TGTGCCAGCGACAGGGGGCTGAGGATGAACACTGAAGCTTTCTTT. Protein: CASDRGLRMNTEAFF.

This clone has only a few counts. The chain carries TRBV29-1 and TRBJ1-1; possibly TRBD1 for D (5 bases). Germline CDR1 is SQVTM and CDR2 is ANQGSEA. V was pared by 3 bases and J by 10 bases, with 15 bases between. The CDR3 has 12 amino acids. In DNA, the CDR3 is TGCAGCGTTGATGGGGGGGAATGGAGAGCTTTCTTT. This translates into CSVDGGEWRAFF.

The gene calls are TRBV27 and TRBJ2-7; D remains unclear. The length of the CDR3 is 15 residues. Per the germline V gene, CDR1 is MNHEY and CDR2 is SMNVEV (reference sequence). Trimming cost V 0 bases and J 0 bases, with 9 bases left between them. The DNA of the CDR3 is TGTGCCAGCAGTTTATCGGGGTCCCGCTCCTACGAGCAGTACTTC. It yields the protein CASSLSGSRSYEQYF.

This sequence joins TRBV9 and TRBJ2-2; 10 positions match TRBD2. After removal of 4 bases from V and 5 bases from J, the junction contained 8 bases not matched to a gene. CDR3 length equals 16 residues. Germline V lookup: CDR1 SGDLS, CDR2 YYNGEE. The CDR3 DNA is TGTGCCAGCAGCCTACTAGCGGGAACGGCAACCGGGGAGCTGTTTTTT. Its protein product is CASSLLAGTATGELFF. Based on the CDR3 plus reference TRBV9 and TRBJ2-2, the full variable domain is DSGVTQTPKHLITATGQRVTLRCSPRSGDLSVYWYQQSLDQGLQFLIQYYNGEERAKGNILERFSAQQFPDLHSELNLSSLELGDSALYFCASSLLAGTATGELFFGEGSRLTVL.

This chain uses TRBV7-7 with TRBJ1-2, with D unresolved. CDR3 length: 12 residues. The germline CDR1 and CDR2 sequences are SSHAT and FNYEAQ (reference sequence). V was pared by 7 bases and J by 7 bases, with 13 bases between. The CDR3 coding sequence is TGTGCCAGCAAACTATACGGTGGTGGCTACACCTTC. Encoded protein: CASKLYGGGYTF.

The chain joins TRBV4-1 to TRBJ1-2; 10 nucleotides agree with TRBD1. The CDR3 sequence is 14 residues long. Germline assignment: CDR1 MGHRA and CDR2 YSYEKL. The trim removed 5 bases at V and 6 bases at J, leaving 6 bases unmatched. This chain's CDR3 is CASSGTGVMDGYTF. CDR3 coding DNA: TGCGCCAGCAGCGGGACAGGGGTTATGGATGGCTACACCTTC.

The chain has TRBV10-3 and TRBJ2-3; no firm D call. V was cut by 2 bases and J by 4 bases, with 7 bases left in between. The CDR3 consists of 13 residues. CDR1 is ENHRY and CDR2 is SYGVKD in the germline V gene. The chain's CDR3 is CAISEEYPDTQYF. The CDR3, as DNA: TGTGCCATCAGTGAGGAGTACCCAGATACGCAGTATTTT.

J is TRBJ1-1 and V is TRBV11-1, with 9 bases matching TRBD1. The CDR3 is 15 amino acids. The germline V gene encodes CDR1 SGHAT and CDR2 FQDESV (reference sequence). After removal of 5 bases from V and 1 base from J, the junction contained 5 bases not matched to a gene. The CDR3 nucleotides read TGTGCCAGCAGCATTGACAGGGGGACGAACACTGAAGCTTTCTTT. It yields the protein CASSIDRGTNTEAFF. The whole variable domain, remainder taken from reference TRBV11-1 and TRBJ1-1, is EAEVAQSPRYKITEKSQAVAFWCDPISGHATLYWYRQILGQGPELLVQFQDESVVDDSQLPKDRFSAERLKGVDSTLKIQPAELGDSAMYLCASSIDRGTNTEAFFGQGTRLTVV.

The J gene is TRBJ2-7, the V gene TRBV16, with D hard to call. Trimming removed 1 base at V and 0 bases at J, with 10 bases between. Germline V lookup: CDR1 KGHSY, CDR2 FQNENV. CDR3 length equals 15 residues. CDR3 amino acids: CASSQFERSSYEQYF. The CDR3 bases are TGTGCCAGCAGCCAATTCGAAAGGAGCTCCTACGAGCAGTACTTC.

This chain links TRBV28 with TRBJ2-5, with 7 bases fitting TRBD1. There are 15 residues in the CDR3. The V and J ends lost 2 bases and 4 bases, in that order; junction bases with no gene match: 7. Germline V CDR1 and CDR2: MDHEN, SYDVKM. The CDR3 is CASSLIPRQGETQYF. In DNA form, the CDR3 reads TGTGCCAGCAGTTTAATCCCAAGACAGGGAGAGACCCAGTACTTC.

The chain is built from TRBV11-2 and TRBJ1-1; D gene uncertain. The V end was cut by 3 bases, the J end by 4 bases, with 3 bases between. Germline V gene data show CDR1 as SGHAT and CDR2 as FQNNGV. The CDR3 loop spans 11 amino acids. The CDR3 bases are TGTGCCAGCAGCTTTGTCACTGAAGCTTTCTTT. This gives the protein CASSFVTEAFF.

The chain has TRBV7-6 and TRBJ1-2, with D uncertain. Germline CDR1 and CDR2: SGHVS and FNYEAQ. V was trimmed by 3 bases and J by 6 bases, leaving 17 bases between them. This CDR3 region has 15 residues. The CDR3 DNA is TGTGCCAGCAGCTTGCGTAGAGGGAGTGGGGATGGCTACACCTTC. It encodes CASSLRRGSGDGYTF.

The genes are TRBV9 and TRBJ2-3; 7 bases are shared with TRBD2. The CDR3 length is 15 residues. V trimming: 5 bases; J trimming: 7 bases; junction bases outside the gene matches: 13. Germline loops: CDR1 SGDLS, CDR2 YYNGEE. CDR3 DNA sequence: TGTGCCAGCAGGGCCCCGGGAGGAGGTGACAATACGCAGTATTTT. It yields the protein CASRAPGGGDNTQYF.

This chain joins TRBV2 and TRBJ1-5; no definite D call. This CDR3 region has 14 residues. The V end lost 8 bases, the J end lost 0 bases, and 11 bases lay between the germline ends. The germline CDR1 and CDR2 sequences are SNHLY and FYNNEI. CDR3 amino acids: CASGEAISNQPQHF. Here the CDR3 DNA reads TGTGCCAGCGGGGAGGCTATTAGCAATCAGCCCCAGCATTTT.

V and J are TRBV7-8 and TRBJ1-2, with D hard to call. Germline lookup yields CDR1 SGHVS and CDR2 FQNEAQ. The length of the CDR3 is 13 residues. Trimming stripped 0 bases from V and 3 bases from J, with 5 bases between. Written as DNA, the CDR3 is TGTGCCAGCAGCTTAGCACGAGACTATGGCTACACCTTC. Protein: CASSLARDYGYTF.

This rearrangement joins TRBV6-6 to TRBJ2-3, with D perhaps given as TRBD1 or TRBD2 (6 bases each). The V gene's germline CDR1 is MNHNY and CDR2 SVGAGI (reference sequence). Trimming removed 0 bases at V and 6 bases at J, with 13 bases between. This CDR3 has 15 residues. In DNA form, the CDR3 reads TGTGCCAGCAGTTACTCGGGGACGGGGGCGGATACGCAGTATTTT. This sequence encodes CASSYSGTGADTQYF.

The chain has TRBV19 and TRBJ2-5, with D perhaps being TRBD1 or TRBD2 (5 bases each). This CDR3 is built from 14 residues. CDR1 is LNHDA and CDR2 is SQIVND in the germline V gene (reference sequence). Trimming removed 1 base at V and 5 bases at J, with 11 bases between. The CDR3 region has the DNA TGTGCCAGTAGTATAGCGTCCGGGGCTGAGACCCAGTACTTC. It yields the protein CASSIASGAETQYF.

This chain uses TRBV11-2 with TRBJ2-7, with no clear D. Trimming took 5 bases from V and 3 from J, leaving 14 bases between them. Per germline, CDR1 SGHAT and CDR2 FQNNGV. The CDR3 extends over 14 amino acids. CDR3 DNA: TGTGCCAGCAGCAGAGCCCACAAGAGCTACGAGCAGTACTTC. It is translated as CASSRAHKSYEQYF.

This clone was counted a single time. The rearrangement uses TRBV6-1 and TRBJ2-7; the D gene is possibly TRBD1 (6 bases). Germline V gene lookup returns CDR1 MNHNS and CDR2 SASEGT. V was pared by 7 bases and J by 0 bases, with 16 bases between. This CDR3 contains 15 residues. The DNA of the CDR3 is TGTGCCAGCAAGGTCGGGCAGGGGTCCTCCTACGAGCAGTACTTC. Translated: CASKVGQGSSYEQYF.

The chain is built from TRBV25-1 and TRBJ2-3, with no clear D. Deletions cut 6 bases from V and 6 bases from J, with 10 bases between. Per germline, CDR1 MGHDK and CDR2 SYGVNS. The CDR3 sequence is 12 residues long. CDR3 sequence reads: CASSPGGDTQYF. CDR3 DNA: TGTGCCAGCAGCCCTGGTGGCGATACGCAGTATTTT.